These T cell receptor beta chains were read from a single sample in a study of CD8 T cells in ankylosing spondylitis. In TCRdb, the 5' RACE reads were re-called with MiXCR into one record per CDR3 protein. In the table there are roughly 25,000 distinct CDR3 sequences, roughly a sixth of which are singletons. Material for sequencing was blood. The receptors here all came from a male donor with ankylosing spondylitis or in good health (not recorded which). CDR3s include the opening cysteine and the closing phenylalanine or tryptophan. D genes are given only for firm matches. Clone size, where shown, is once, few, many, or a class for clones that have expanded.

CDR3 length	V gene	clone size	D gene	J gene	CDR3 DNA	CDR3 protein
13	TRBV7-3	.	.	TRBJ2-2	TGTGCCAGCAGCCGAAGTAACACCGGGGAGCTGTTTTTT	CASSRSNTGELFF
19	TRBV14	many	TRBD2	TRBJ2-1	TGTGCCAGCAGCCGCTGGCGAAGGGCTAGCGGGAGAAATGGGAATGAGCAGTTCTTC	CASSRWRRASGRNGNEQFF
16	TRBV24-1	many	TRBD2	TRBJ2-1	TGTGCCACCAGTGATTTACCCCTAGCGGGGATCAATGAGCAGTTCTTC	CATSDLPLAGINEQFF
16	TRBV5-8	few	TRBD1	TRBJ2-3	TGTGCCAGCAGCTTTTACCGGGACAGGGACACAGATACGCAGTATTTT	CASSFYRDRDTDTQYF
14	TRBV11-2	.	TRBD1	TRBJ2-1	TGTGCCAGCAGCTCCGGGACAGGGTACAATGAGCAGTTCTTC	CASSSGTGYNEQFF
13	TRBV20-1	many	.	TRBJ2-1	TGCAGTGCGGCGGAGCGGGTCTACAATGAGCAGTTCTTC	CSAAERVYNEQFF
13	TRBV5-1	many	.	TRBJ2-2	TGCGCCAGCAGCCTAACGAACACCGGGGAGCTGTTTTTT	CASSLTNTGELFF
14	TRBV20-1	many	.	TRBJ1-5	TGCAGTGCTAGCCCACAGGAGGTCAATCAGCCCCAGCATTTT	CSASPQEVNQPQHF
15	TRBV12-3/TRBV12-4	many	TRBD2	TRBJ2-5	TGTGCCAGCAGTCCTCCTAGCGGGAGAGGTGAGACCCAGTACTTC	CASSPPSGRGETQYF
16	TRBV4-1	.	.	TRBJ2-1	TGCGCCAGCAGCCACACCGGGACGGGACCTTACAATGAGCAGTTCTTC	CASSHTGTGPYNEQFF
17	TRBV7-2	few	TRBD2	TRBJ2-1	TGTGCCAGCAGCTTAGTGACTAGCGGGGGGAACTACAATGAGCAGTTCTTC	CASSLVTSGGNYNEQFF
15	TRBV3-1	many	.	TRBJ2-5	TGTGCCAGCAGCTTTATGGGGGGTTCCCAAGAGACCCAGTACTTC	CASSFMGGSQETQYF
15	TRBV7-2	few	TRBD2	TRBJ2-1	TGTGCCAGCAGCCCGTCTAGCGGGGGGGGCAGTGAGCAGTTCTTC	CASSPSSGGGSEQFF
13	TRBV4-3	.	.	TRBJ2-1	TGCGCCAGCAGCCGTGGACTGACCAATGAGCAGTTCTTC	CASSRGLTNEQFF
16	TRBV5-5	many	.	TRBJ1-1	TGTGCCAGCAGCCATGTAATGATGTCTGGAAACACTGAAGCTTTCTTT	CASSHVMMSGNTEAFF
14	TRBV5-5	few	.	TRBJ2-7	TGTGCCAGCAGCCTTATGCTAGTCACCTACGAGCAGTACTTC	CASSLMLVTYEQYF
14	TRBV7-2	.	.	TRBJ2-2	TGTGCCAGCAGAGTAGACAGGAACACCGGGGAGCTGTTTTTT	CASRVDRNTGELFF
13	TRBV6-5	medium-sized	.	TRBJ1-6	TGTGCCAGCAGCCGGGAGTCAAATTCACCCCTCCACTTT	CASSRESNSPLHF
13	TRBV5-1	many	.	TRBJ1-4	TGCGCCAGCAGCTTGGCCGGGCAGGAAAAACTGTTTTTT	CASSLAGQEKLFF
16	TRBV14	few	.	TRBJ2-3	TGTGCCAGCAGCCAAGATGGTTGGTTAAACCGAGATACGCAGTATTTT	CASSQDGWLNRDTQYF
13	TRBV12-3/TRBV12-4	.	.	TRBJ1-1	TGTGCCAGCAGCAGCCTGGGGCACACTGAAGCTTTCTTT	CASSSLGHTEAFF
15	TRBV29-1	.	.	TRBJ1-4	TGCAGCGTTGGTATTCGGCAGGGAGGTTATGAAAAACTGTTTTTT	CSVGIRQGGYEKLFF